This TCR beta chain was identified in a study of blood T cell repertoires in COVID-19 (dated by TCRdb to 2020 to 2022). The study in broad terms: The collaborator samples originated in the United States, Italy and Spain and spanned the acute and convalescent phases of COVID-19. Subjects who had been exposed to COVID-19, were actively infected with it, or had recovered from it provided the deeply sampled blood TCRbeta repertoires that made up the dataset. Samples came from the ongoing ImmuneRACE study (first 160 participants) plus 1,254 subjects from 6 global collaborators. The material from the prospective study consisted of cDNA or gDNA derived from T cells, B-cell-depleted T cells, or PBMCs. Where available, HLA class I and class II types were taken from metadata supplied by the sample provider and were not determined by assay-based typing. The sample metadata nearly always contained a de-identified subject ID, COVID-19 status, age in years and sex. The repertoires were released in a freely available public database intended as a resource for research on the immune response to SARS-CoV-2. The research as a whole found: How much clinical and demographic metadata was included differed by source and by participant, and the metadata was provided uncurated.

Enrolling through a virtual design, the prospective study's participants ranged in age from roughly 18 to 95 years and lived across some 23 United States geographic areas. To assign participants to cohorts, the prospective study relied on clinical history that participants themselves reported in a screening survey and a study questionnaire. ImmuneRACE Cohort 3 recovered participants were defined by two consecutive negative NP/OP PCR tests, healthcare professional clearance, or symptom resolution. Each participant in the prospective study had whole blood, serum and a nasopharyngeal or oropharyngeal swab collected by mobile phlebotomists. Over a roughly 2-month period, participants in the prospective study had the option of providing additional blood draws and questionnaires. Blood samples from the prospective study were shipped frozen or at room temperature prior to DNA extraction. With respect to this clone: The target of this receptor is not known. Base qualities are not recorded, but no much larger clone differs from it by a single base.

TCRbeta CDR3 regions were amplified from genomic DNA by means of the immunoSEQ Assay, a bias-controlled multiplex PCR. On the authors' methods: Within the assay, amplification of reference gene primers was used to estimate how many nucleated cells each sample contained. To quantify the absolute abundance of each unique TCRbeta CDR3 rearrangement, sequence reads were collapsed and filtered. For each sample, productive Simpson clonality was calculated as the square root of Simpson's diversity index over productive rearrangements. Imported from immuneACCESS, the table was reduced by TCRdb to in-frame sequences with V and J called. These copies leave out some clones; in studies compared against another copy, an unresolved V gene accounts for under half, and the cause of the remainder is not known. V, J and clone size were drawn from that table, and D and trimming were deduced from the DNA. The sample records over 350,000 clones, 88% of which are singletons. The top ten clonotypes cover more than 1% of the sample.

There are 14 amino acids in the CDR3, from cysteine to phenylalanine inclusive. Kept here is only the CDR3 DNA, which spans 42 bases and is read in frame from base 1. Sequencing input: PBMCs or T cells enriched from blood (not recorded which). The chain couples TRBV21-1 to TRBJ1-1. TRBV21-1 is labeled a pseudogene. The sequence came from a woman in her late teens or twenties who had recovered from COVID-19. CDR3 loop: CASSKVALKTEAFF. The sequence in DNA is TGTGCCAGCAGCAAAGTAGCACTAAAGACTGAAGCTTTCTTT.